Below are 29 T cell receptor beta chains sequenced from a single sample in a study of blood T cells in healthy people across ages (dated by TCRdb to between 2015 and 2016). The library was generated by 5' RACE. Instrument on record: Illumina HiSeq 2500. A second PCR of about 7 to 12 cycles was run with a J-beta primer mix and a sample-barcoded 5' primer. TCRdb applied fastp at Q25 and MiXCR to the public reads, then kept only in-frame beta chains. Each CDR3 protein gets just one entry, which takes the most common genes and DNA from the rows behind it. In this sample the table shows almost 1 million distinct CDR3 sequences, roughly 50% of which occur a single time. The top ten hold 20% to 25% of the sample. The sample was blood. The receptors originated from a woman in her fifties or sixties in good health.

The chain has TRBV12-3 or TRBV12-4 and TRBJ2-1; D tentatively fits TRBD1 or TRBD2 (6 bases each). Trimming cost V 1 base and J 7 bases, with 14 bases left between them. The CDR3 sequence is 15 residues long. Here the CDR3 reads CASSLGGAEGNEQFF. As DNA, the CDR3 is TGTGCCAGCAGTTTAGGGGGGGCCGAGGGAAATGAGCAGTTCTTC.

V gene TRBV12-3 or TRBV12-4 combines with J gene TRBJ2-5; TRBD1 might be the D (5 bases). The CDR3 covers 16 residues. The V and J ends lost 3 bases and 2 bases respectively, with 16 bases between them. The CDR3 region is CASSLGRRRLQETQYF. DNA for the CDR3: TGTGCCAGCAGTTTGGGGCGGCGTAGATTACAAGAGACCCAGTACTTC.

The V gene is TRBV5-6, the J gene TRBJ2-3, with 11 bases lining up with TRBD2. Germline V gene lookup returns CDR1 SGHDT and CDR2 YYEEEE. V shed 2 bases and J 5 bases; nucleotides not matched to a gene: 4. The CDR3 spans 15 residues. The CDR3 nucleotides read TGTGCCAGCAGCTTCATAGCGGGAGGGAGAGATACGCAGTATTTT. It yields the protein CASSFIAGGRDTQYF.

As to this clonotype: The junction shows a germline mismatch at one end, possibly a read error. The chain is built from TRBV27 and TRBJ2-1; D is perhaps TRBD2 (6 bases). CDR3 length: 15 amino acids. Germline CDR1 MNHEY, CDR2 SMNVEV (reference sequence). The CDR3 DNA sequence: TGTGGCAGCAGTCCTGGACTAAGCTCCTACAATGAGCAGTTCTTC. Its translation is CGSSPGLSSYNEQFF.

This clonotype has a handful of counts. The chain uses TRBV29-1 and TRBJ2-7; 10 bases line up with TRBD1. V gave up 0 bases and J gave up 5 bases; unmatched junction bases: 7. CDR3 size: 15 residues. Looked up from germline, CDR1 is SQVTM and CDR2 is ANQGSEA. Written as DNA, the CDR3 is TGCAGCGTTGAAGATCGTGGGACAGGGGCCCACGAGCAGTACTTC. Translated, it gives CSVEDRGTGAHEQYF.

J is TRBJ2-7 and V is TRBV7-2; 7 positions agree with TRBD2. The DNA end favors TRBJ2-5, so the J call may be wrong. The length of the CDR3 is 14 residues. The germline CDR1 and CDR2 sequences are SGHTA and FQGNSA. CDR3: CASSFQAGSGTQYF. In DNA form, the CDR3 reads TGTGCCAGCAGCTTTCAAGCGGGGTCAGGGACCCAGTACTTC.

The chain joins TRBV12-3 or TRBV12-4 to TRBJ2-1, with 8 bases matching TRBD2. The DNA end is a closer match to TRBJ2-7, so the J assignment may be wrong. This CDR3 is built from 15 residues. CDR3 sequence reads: CASTLQTGGRNEQYF. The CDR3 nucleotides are TGTGCCAGCACTCTCCAAACAGGCGGGAGGAATGAGCAGTACTTC.

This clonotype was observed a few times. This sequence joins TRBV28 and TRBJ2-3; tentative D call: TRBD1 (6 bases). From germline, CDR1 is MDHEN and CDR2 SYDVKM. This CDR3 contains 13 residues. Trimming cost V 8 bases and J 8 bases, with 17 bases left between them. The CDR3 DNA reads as TGTGCCAGCGAGGACAGCGGAGGATCTACGCAGTATTTT. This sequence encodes CASEDSGGSTQYF.

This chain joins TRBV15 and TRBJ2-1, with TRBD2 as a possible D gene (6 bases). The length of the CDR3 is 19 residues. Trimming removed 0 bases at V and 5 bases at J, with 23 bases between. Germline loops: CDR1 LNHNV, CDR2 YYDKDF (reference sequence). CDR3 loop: CATSRDIQFGGTSHNEQFF. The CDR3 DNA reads TGTGCCACCAGCAGAGATATCCAGTTCGGCGGGACCTCACACAATGAGCAGTTCTTC.

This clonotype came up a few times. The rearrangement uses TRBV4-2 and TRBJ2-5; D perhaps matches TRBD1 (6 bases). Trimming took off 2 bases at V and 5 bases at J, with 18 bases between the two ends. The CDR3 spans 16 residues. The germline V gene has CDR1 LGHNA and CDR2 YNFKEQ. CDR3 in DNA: TGTGCCAGCAGCCAAAGTGGGGGCGGTCCAGAGGAGACCCAGTACTTC. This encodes CASSQSGGGPEETQYF.

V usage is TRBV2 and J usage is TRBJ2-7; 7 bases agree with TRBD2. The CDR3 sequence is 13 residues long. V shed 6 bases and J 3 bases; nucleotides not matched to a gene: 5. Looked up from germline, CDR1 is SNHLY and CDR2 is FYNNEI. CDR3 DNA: TGTGCCAGCAGGCGGGAGAGCTTCTACGAGCAGTACTTC. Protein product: CASRRESFYEQYF.

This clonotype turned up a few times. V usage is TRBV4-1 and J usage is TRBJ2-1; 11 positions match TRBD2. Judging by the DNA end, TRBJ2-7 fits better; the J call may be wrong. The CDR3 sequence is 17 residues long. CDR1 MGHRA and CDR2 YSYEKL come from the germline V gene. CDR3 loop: CASSQGLAGGSYNEQYF. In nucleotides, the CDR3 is TGCGCCAGCAGCCAGGGTCTAGCGGGAGGCTCCTACAATGAGCAGTACTTC.

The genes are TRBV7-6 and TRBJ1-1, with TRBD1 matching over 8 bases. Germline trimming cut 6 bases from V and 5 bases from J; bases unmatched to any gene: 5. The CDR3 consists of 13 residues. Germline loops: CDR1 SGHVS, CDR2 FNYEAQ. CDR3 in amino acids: CASSWDRRTEAFF. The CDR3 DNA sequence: TGTGCCAGCAGTTGGGACAGGAGAACTGAAGCTTTCTTT.

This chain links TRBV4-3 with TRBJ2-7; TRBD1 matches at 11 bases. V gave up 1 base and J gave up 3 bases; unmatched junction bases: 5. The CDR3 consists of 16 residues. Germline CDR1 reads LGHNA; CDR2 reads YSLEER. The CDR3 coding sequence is TGCGCCAGCAGCCAAGGTATTGGGACAGGGGGCTACGAGCAGTACTTC. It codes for CASSQGIGTGGYEQYF.

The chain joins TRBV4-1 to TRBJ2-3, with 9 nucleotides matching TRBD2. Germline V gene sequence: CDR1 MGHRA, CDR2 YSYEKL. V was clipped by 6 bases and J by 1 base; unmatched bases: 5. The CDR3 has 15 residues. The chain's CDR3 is CASRIAGVGTDTQYF. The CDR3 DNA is TGCGCCAGCAGGATAGCGGGAGTGGGCACAGATACGCAGTATTTT.

The CDR3 is CASSLAIEQYF. The CDR3 DNA reads TGTGCCAGCAGCTTAGCAATCGAGCAGTACTTC. The V gene is TRBV11-1, the J gene TRBJ2-5; D is undetermined. The J call is in doubt because the DNA end fits TRBJ2-7 better. This CDR3 has 11 amino acids. CDR1 is SGHAT and CDR2 is FQDESV in the germline V gene (reference sequence).

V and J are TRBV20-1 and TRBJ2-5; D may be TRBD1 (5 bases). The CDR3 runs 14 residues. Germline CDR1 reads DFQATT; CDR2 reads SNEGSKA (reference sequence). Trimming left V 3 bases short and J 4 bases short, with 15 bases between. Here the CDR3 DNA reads TGCAGTGCTAGCGTGCAGGGTGAGCGAGAGACCCAGTACTTC. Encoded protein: CSASVQGERETQYF.

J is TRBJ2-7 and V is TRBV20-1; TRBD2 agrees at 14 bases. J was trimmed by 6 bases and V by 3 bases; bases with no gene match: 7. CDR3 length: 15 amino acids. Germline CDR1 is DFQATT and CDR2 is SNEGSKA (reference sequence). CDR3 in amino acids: CSARAGTSGRGEQYF. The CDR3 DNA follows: TGCAGTGCTAGGGCTGGGACTAGCGGGAGAGGCGAGCAGTACTTC.

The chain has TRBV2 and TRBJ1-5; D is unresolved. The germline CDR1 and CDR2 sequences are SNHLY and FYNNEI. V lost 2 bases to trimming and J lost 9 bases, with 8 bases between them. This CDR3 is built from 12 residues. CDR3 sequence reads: CASSETDWPQHF. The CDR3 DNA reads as TGTGCCAGCAGTGAAACCGACTGGCCCCAGCATTTT.

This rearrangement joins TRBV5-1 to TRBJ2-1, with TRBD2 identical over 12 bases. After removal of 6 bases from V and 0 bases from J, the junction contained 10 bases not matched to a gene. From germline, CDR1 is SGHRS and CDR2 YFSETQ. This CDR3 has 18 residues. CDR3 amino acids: CASTPGGTSGFSYNEQFF. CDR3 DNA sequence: TGCGCCAGCACTCCAGGGGGGACTAGCGGGTTCTCCTACAATGAGCAGTTCTTC.

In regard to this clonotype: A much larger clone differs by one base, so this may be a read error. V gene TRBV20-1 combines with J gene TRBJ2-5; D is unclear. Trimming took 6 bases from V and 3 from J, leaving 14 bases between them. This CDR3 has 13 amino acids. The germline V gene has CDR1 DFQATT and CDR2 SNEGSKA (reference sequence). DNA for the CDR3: TGCAGTGCCCCCTTTTTTACCAAAGAGACCCAGTACTTC. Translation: CSAPFFTKETQYF.

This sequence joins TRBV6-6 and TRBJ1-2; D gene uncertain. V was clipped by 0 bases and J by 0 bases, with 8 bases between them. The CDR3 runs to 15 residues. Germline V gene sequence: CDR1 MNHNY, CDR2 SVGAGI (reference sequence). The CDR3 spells CASSYSQASNYGYTF. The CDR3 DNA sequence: TGTGCCAGCAGTTACTCCCAGGCGTCTAACTATGGCTACACCTTC.

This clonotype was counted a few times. CDR3 in DNA: TGTGCCAGCTCACCAGGGCAGAGAAATCAGCCCCAGCATTTT. Its translation: CASSPGQRNQPQHF. The J gene is TRBJ1-5, the V gene TRBV18; D remains unclear. CDR3 length: 14 amino acids. Germline lookup yields CDR1 KGHSH and CDR2 LQKENI. V lost 2 bases and J lost 4, with 9 bases in between.

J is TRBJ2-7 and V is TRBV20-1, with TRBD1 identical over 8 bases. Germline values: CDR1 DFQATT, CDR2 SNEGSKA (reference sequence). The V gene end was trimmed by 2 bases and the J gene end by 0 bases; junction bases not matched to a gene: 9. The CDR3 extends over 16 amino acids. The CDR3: CSARLVQGALSYEQYF. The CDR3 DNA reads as TGCAGTGCTAGACTGGTCCAGGGGGCACTCTCCTACGAGCAGTACTTC.

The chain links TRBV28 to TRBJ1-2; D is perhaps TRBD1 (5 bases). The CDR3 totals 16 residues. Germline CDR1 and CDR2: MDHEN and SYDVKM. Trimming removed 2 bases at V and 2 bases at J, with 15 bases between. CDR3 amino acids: CASSLLILDSNYGYTF. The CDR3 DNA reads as TGTGCCAGCAGTTTACTGATTCTCGACAGCAACTATGGCTACACCTTC.

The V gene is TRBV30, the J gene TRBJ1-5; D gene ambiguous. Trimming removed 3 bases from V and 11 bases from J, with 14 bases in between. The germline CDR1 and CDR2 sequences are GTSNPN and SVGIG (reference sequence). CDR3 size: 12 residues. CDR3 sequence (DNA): TGTGCCTGGAGCTCCGATGCGCAGACCCAGCATTTT. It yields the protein CAWSSDAQTQHF.

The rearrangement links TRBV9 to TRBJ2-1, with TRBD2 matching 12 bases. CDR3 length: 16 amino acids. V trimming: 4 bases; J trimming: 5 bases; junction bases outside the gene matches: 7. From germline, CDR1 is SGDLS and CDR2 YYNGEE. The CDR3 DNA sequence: TGTGCCAGCAGCACCGGACTAGCGGGACGTCACAATGAGCAGTTCTTC. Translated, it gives CASSTGLAGRHNEQFF.

CDR3 sequence reads: CASSPRGMNEQFF. Written as DNA, the CDR3 is TGTGCCAGCAGCCCCCGGGGCATGAATGAGCAGTTCTTC. This chain connects TRBV7-3 to TRBJ2-1; the D call may be TRBD1 or TRBD2 (5 bases each). V was cut by 5 bases and J by 7 bases, with 12 bases left in between. The CDR3 consists of 13 residues. CDR1 and CDR2 from the germline V gene are SGHTA and FQGTGA.

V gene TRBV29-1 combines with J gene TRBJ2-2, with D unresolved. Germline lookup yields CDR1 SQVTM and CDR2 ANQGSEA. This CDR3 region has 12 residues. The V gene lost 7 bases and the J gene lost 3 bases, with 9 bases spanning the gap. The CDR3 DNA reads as TGCAGCGGGGAAAGGGACACCGGGGAGCTGTTTTTT. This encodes CSGERDTGELFF.